One and the same sample provided the 28 T cell receptor beta chains below, sequenced in a study of shared clonotypes between healthy human individuals. The table came from immunoSEQ multiplex PCR; TCRdb's copy has only in-frame clones and leaves some out. The table lists around 2.1 million clones, approximately 96% of them singletons. Sequencing used naive CD4+ T cells sorted from blood. Subset meaning: CD45RA+ positively selected. The receptors shown here come from a man aged 18 to 29 in good health.

The chain links TRBV9 to TRBJ1-3; TRBD1 might be the D (6 bases). The CDR3 totals 14 residues. The germline gives CDR1 SGDLS, CDR2 YYNGEE. The V and J ends lost 0 bases and 4 bases respectively, with 8 bases between them. For the CDR3, the DNA is TGTGCCAGCAGCGTAGCAGGGGACGGAAACACCATATATTTT. Its protein product is CASSVAGDGNTIYF.

This clone was picked up one time. The chain carries TRBV6-5 and TRBJ2-1; D gene ambiguous. This CDR3 has 15 residues. V lost 2 bases, J lost 0 bases, and 8 bases lay in between. In germline, CDR1 is MNHEY, CDR2 SVGAGI. This CDR3 reads CASSYKLGSYNEQFF. CDR3 in DNA: TGTGCCAGCAGTTACAAGCTAGGCTCCTACAATGAGCAGTTCTTC.

The rearrangement links TRBV18 to TRBJ1-1; D unclear. The CDR3 runs to 14 residues. Germline CDR1 reads KGHSH; CDR2 reads LQKENI. V was cut by 6 bases and J by 0 bases, with 11 bases left in between. The CDR3 sequence: CASSRLDLNTEAFF. CDR3 nucleotides: TGTGCCAGCTCCCGATTGGACCTGAACACTGAAGCTTTCTTT.

The V call is TRBV15, the J call TRBJ1-6; D uncertain. CDR1 and CDR2 from the germline V gene are LNHNV and YYDKDF (reference sequence). The CDR3 loop spans 18 amino acids. Trimming stripped 0 bases from V and 2 bases from J, with 14 bases between. Here the CDR3 reads CATSRDISGSAYNSPLHF. CDR3 sequence (DNA): TGTGCCACCAGCAGAGATATCTCGGGGTCAGCCTATAATTCACCCCTCCACTTT. The variable domain in full, with the rest retrieved from reference TRBV15 and TRBJ1-6, is DAMVIQNPRYQVTQFGKPVTLSCSQTLNHNVMYWYQQKSSQAPKLLFHYYDKDFNNEADTPDNFQSRRPNTSFCFLDIRSPGLGDTAMYLCATSRDISGSAYNSPLHFGNGTRLTVT.

This clone is a singleton in its sample. J is TRBJ2-7 and V is TRBV6-1; weak D call: TRBD2 (6 bases). Germline CDR1 MNHNS, CDR2 SASEGT. Trimming cost V 4 bases and J 3 bases, with 19 bases left between them. The CDR3 length is 16 residues. This chain's CDR3 is CASSGPRRTINYEQYF. DNA for the CDR3: TGTGCCAGCAGTGGTCCGAGACGGACTATTAACTACGAGCAGTACTTC.

The CDR3 nucleotides are TGTGCCAGCAGCTTAAATTCGGCGGTAGTCTTGCAGTTCTTC. Its translation: CASSLNSAVVLQFF. The chain is built from TRBV7-6 and TRBJ2-1; D not certain. V shed 2 bases and J shed 12 bases, with 17 bases lying between them. Germline-derived CDR1 and CDR2 are SGHVS and FNYEAQ. The CDR3 length is 14 residues.

On this clone: Other DNA sequences in the same sample also yield this CDR3. The genes are TRBV30 and TRBJ2-7, with D unresolved. This CDR3 is 11 amino acids long. Germline V gene sequence: CDR1 GTSNPN, CDR2 SVGIG (reference sequence). With 3 bases removed from V and 0 bases from J, the gap between germline ends came to 3 bases. In DNA, the CDR3 is TGTGCCTGGAGCGGCTCCTACGAGCAGTACTTC. It yields the protein CAWSGSYEQYF.

Comment on this clone: The sample has other DNA sequences that encode this CDR3 too. This chain connects TRBV6-6 to TRBJ2-7, with TRBD1 matching 7 bases. Germline V lookup: CDR1 MNHNY, CDR2 SVGAGI (reference sequence). This CDR3 contains 14 residues. Losses at the gene ends were 0 bases for V and 2 bases for J; bases not matched to a gene: 1. In nucleotides, the CDR3 is TGTGCCAGCAGTTACTCGACAGGGCCCTACGAGCAGTACTTC. This encodes CASSYSTGPYEQYF.

This clone was seen a handful of times. Other DNA sequences of this sample code for an identical CDR3. The rearrangement links TRBV5-4 to TRBJ2-2; TRBD1 agrees at 8 bases. The germline V gene encodes CDR1 SGHNT and CDR2 YYREEE (reference sequence). The CDR3 spans 15 residues. V dropped 1 base and J dropped 1; count of bases not matched to a gene: 0. The DNA for the CDR3 is TGTGCCAGCAGCTTGACAGGGGGGAACACCGGGGAGCTGTTTTTT. It specifies CASSLTGGNTGELFF.

V is TRBV19 and J is TRBJ2-7; 7 nucleotides line up with TRBD1. CDR3 length: 13 amino acids. Losses at the gene ends were 4 bases for V and 8 bases for J; bases not matched to a gene: 8. The germline CDR1 and CDR2 sequences are LNHDA and SQIVND (reference sequence). CDR3 sequence: CASSTKGAVKQYF. The DNA of the CDR3 is TGTGCCAGTAGTACTAAGGGGGCGGTAAAGCAGTACTTC.

The chain links TRBV19 to TRBJ2-4; D gene uncertain. Germline V CDR1 and CDR2: LNHDA, SQIVND (reference sequence). V gave up 5 bases and J gave up 8 bases, with 10 bases separating them. The CDR3 extends over 12 amino acids. Here the CDR3 DNA reads TGTGCCAGTAGTGACTTTAAGGACATTCAGTACTTC. Its translation is CASSDFKDIQYF.

V is TRBV6-5 and J is TRBJ2-5; possible D gene TRBD2, 6 bases. CDR3 length: 13 residues. Trimming took off 6 bases at V and 5 bases at J, with 13 bases between the two ends. The germline V gene has CDR1 MNHEY and CDR2 SVGAGI. As DNA, the CDR3 is TGTGCCAGCAGACCCTGGGCGGGGGAGACCCAGTACTTC. Its translation: CASRPWAGETQYF.

The J gene is TRBJ1-1, the V gene TRBV7-9; TRBD1 aligns across 7 bases. V lost 5 bases to trimming and J lost 4 bases; unmatched junction nucleotides: 10. Looked up from germline, CDR1 is SEHNR and CDR2 is FQNEAQ (reference sequence). CDR3 size: 15 residues. CDR3 nucleotides: TGTGCCAGCAGCCCCCGACAGGGTCCGGGCACTGAAGCTTTCTTT. This sequence encodes CASSPRQGPGTEAFF. Full variable domain (remainder filled in from reference TRBV7-9 and TRBJ1-1): DTGVSQNPRHKITKRGQNVTFRCDPISEHNRLYWYRQTLGQGPEFLTYFQNEAQLEKSRLLSDRFSAERPKGSFSTLEIQRTEQGDSAMYLCASSPRQGPGTEAFFGQGTRLTVV.

The chain joins TRBV4-1 to TRBJ2-7; 8 bases line up with TRBD2. With V trimmed by 4 bases and J by 2 bases, 7 bases remained unmatched. There are 15 residues in the CDR3. Germline-derived CDR1 and CDR2 are MGHRA and YSYEKL. As DNA, the CDR3 is TGCGCCAGCAGCCCTACTGGAGCGGGGGCCTACGAGCAGTACTTC. It encodes CASSPTGAGAYEQYF.

The chain recombines TRBV6-5 with TRBJ2-7; 8 bases are shared with TRBD2. Trimming removed 6 bases from V and 2 bases from J; junction bases left unmatched: 9. In germline, CDR1 is MNHEY, CDR2 SVGAGI. CDR3 length: 15 residues. The CDR3 is CASRTTSGNTYEQYF. The CDR3 DNA reads TGTGCCAGCAGAACCACTAGCGGAAACACCTACGAGCAGTACTTC.

V usage is TRBV18 and J usage is TRBJ2-5; the D gene could be TRBD1 or TRBD2 (5 bases each). Germline V gene lookup returns CDR1 KGHSH and CDR2 LQKENI. This CDR3 is built from 14 residues. V lost 4 bases to trimming and J lost 2 bases, with 11 bases between them. Written as DNA, the CDR3 is TGTGCCAGCTCACTCCGGGACCAGCAAGAGACCCAGTACTTC. Amino acid sequence: CASSLRDQQETQYF.

V gene TRBV5-1 combines with J gene TRBJ1-3; tentative D call: TRBD1 (5 bases). The CDR3 consists of 18 residues. Per the germline V gene, CDR1 is SGHRS and CDR2 is YFSETQ. V was pared by 1 base and J by 0 bases, with 17 bases between. Here the CDR3 reads CASSLYRVGTSSGNTIYF. DNA for the CDR3: TGCGCCAGCAGCTTGTATCGAGTAGGGACCAGCTCTGGAAACACCATATATTTT.

The rearrangement links TRBV6-6 to TRBJ2-7, with TRBD2 matching 7 bases. V gave up 0 bases and J gave up 6 bases; unmatched junction bases: 5. The CDR3 consists of 14 residues. Per germline, CDR1 MNHNY and CDR2 SVGAGI (reference sequence). Here the CDR3 DNA reads TGTGCCAGCAGTTACTCTGTAGGGAGGGCCGAGCAGTACTTC. This sequence encodes CASSYSVGRAEQYF.

The chain has TRBV30 and TRBJ2-5, with 12 bases aligning to TRBD2. V lost 5 bases and J lost 5; bases outside the gene matches: 18. Germline V gene lookup returns CDR1 GTSNPN and CDR2 SVGIG (reference sequence). The CDR3 has 18 amino acids. This chain's CDR3 is CAWGKARTSGVFSETQYF. CDR3 nucleotide sequence: TGTGCCTGGGGCAAAGCCCGGACTAGCGGGGTTTTTAGCGAGACCCAGTACTTC.

The rearrangement links TRBV13 to TRBJ2-5, with TRBD2 matching over 7 bases. There are 16 residues in the CDR3. V was clipped by 4 bases and J by 0 bases; unmatched bases: 8. CDR1 is PRHDT and CDR2 is FYEKMQ in the germline V gene (reference sequence). The chain's CDR3 is CASSSGDYSYQETQYF. CDR3 nucleotide sequence: TGTGCCAGCAGCTCCGGGGACTACTCATACCAAGAGACCCAGTACTTC.

The chain has TRBV18 and TRBJ2-7, with 8 nucleotides matching TRBD1. The trim removed 5 bases at V and 1 base at J, leaving 1 base unmatched. Looked up from germline, CDR1 is KGHSH and CDR2 is LQKENI. The CDR3 has 13 amino acids. DNA of the CDR3: TGTGCCAGCTCAGACAGGGGTTCCTACGAGCAGTACTTC. Translating it yields CASSDRGSYEQYF.

The chain has TRBV19 and TRBJ2-1; unclear D gene. Per germline, CDR1 LNHDA and CDR2 SQIVND (reference sequence). The ends were cut back, 7 bases at V and 10 bases at J, with 14 bases in the middle. The CDR3 loop spans 12 amino acids. DNA for the CDR3: TGTGCCAGTAATAAAGGTCCCGGGGAGCAGTTCTTC. Protein: CASNKGPGEQFF.

The chain links TRBV5-1 to TRBJ2-7; 10 nucleotides line up with TRBD2. Trimming removed 3 bases from V and 6 bases from J; junction bases left unmatched: 12. The CDR3 sequence is 16 residues long. Germline lookup yields CDR1 SGHRS and CDR2 YFSETQ. The CDR3: CASSWDPSGRFGEQYF. CDR3 DNA sequence: TGCGCCAGCAGCTGGGACCCTAGCGGGAGATTTGGCGAGCAGTACTTC.

The rearrangement uses TRBV5-4 and TRBJ1-6, with a weak D call TRBD1 (5 bases). From germline, CDR1 is SGHNT and CDR2 YYREEE (reference sequence). The CDR3 totals 15 residues. Trimming stripped 4 bases from V and 5 bases from J, with 13 bases between. The CDR3 region is CASSRGEWDNSPLHF. The CDR3, as DNA: TGTGCCAGCAGCAGGGGAGAATGGGATAATTCACCCCTCCACTTT. Full variable domain (rest looked up from reference TRBV5-4 and TRBJ1-6): ETGVTQSPTHLIKTRGQQVTLRCSSQSGHNTVSWYQQALGQGPQFIFQYYREEENGRGNFPPRFSGLQFPNYSSELNVNALELDDSALYLCASSRGEWDNSPLHFGNGTRLTVT.

The chain links TRBV7-2 to TRBJ2-3, with a weak D call TRBD2 (6 bases). The germline V gene has CDR1 SGHTA and CDR2 FQGNSA. The CDR3 runs to 13 residues. Trimming took 4 bases from V and 7 from J, leaving 12 bases between them. In DNA, the CDR3 is TGTGCCAGCAGCTCCCGGGGGAGTAATACGCAGTATTTT. As protein: CASSSRGSNTQYF.

The chain employs TRBV28 and TRBJ1-1; 9 bases match TRBD1. This CDR3 has 15 residues. Germline CDR1 reads MDHEN; CDR2 reads SYDVKM. With 3 bases clipped from V and 6 bases from J, the junction kept 8 bases outside the gene matches. CDR3: CASSLVLGDRAEAFF. In DNA form, the CDR3 reads TGTGCCAGCAGTTTGGTCCTAGGGGACAGGGCTGAAGCTTTCTTT.

Notes on this clone: The same CDR3 also results from other DNA sequences found in this sample. V and J are TRBV11-2 and TRBJ2-2, with 7 bases fitting TRBD2. Germline lookup yields CDR1 SGHAT and CDR2 FQNNGV. The CDR3 is 15 amino acids. Trimming at V came to 4 bases and at J to 1 base, leaving 3 bases not matched to a gene. CDR3 sequence reads: CASSYGTKNTGELFF. DNA of the CDR3: TGTGCCAGCAGCTACGGGACTAAGAACACCGGGGAGCTGTTTTTT.

The gene calls are TRBV7-3 and TRBJ2-7; D not certain. The germline V gene encodes CDR1 SGHTA and CDR2 FQGTGA. V lost 1 base to trimming and J lost 0 bases, with 13 bases between them. The CDR3 totals 16 residues. The CDR3 region is CASSLSGSVSSYEQYF. CDR3 nucleotides: TGTGCCAGCAGCTTAAGCGGATCTGTAAGCTCCTACGAGCAGTACTTC.